The T cell receptor (beta chain) described here comes from a study of blood T cell repertoires in COVID-19. At the level of the study: Sites across the United States, Italy and Spain contributed samples from acute and convalescent COVID-19. The analysed material was cDNA or gDNA that came from T cells, B-cell-depleted T cells, or PBMCs.

The authors' processing: Amplification of reference gene primers was used by the study to estimate nucleated cell counts. Profiled with immunoSEQ multiplex PCR; TCRdb holds only in-frame clones, not every one. V and J calls plus clone size are reproduced from that table; the DNA served to infer D and trimming. Of 250,000 to 350,000 clones listed, around 90% are singletons. Sequencing was performed on peripheral blood. This TCR was recovered from a woman aged 45-65 years who had recovered from COVID-19.

The CDR3 nucleotides read TGTGCCAGTAGTATTAACCAGTACAATGAGCAGTTCTTC. As protein: CASSINQYNEQFF. The chain links TRBV19 to TRBJ2-1; D not resolved. The V end lost 3 bases, the J end lost 4 bases, and 7 bases lay between the germline ends. Germline CDR1 is LNHDA and CDR2 is SQIVND (reference sequence). This CDR3 spans 13 amino acids.